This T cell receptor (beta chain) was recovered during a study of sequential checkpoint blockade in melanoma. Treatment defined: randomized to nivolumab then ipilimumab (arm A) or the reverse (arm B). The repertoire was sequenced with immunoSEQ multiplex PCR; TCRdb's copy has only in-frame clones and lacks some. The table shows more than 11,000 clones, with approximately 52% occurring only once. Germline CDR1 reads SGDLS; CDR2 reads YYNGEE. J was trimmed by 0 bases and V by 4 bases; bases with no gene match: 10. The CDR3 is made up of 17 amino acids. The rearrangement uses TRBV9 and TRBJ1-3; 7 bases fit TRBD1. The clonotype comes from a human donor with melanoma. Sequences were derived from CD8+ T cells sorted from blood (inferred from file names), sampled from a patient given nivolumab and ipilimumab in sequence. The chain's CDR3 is CASSPTGGTVSGNTIYF. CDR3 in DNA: TGTGCCAGCAGCCCGACAGGTGGGACAGTCTCTGGAAACACCATATATTTT.